A single T cell receptor (beta chain) is shown here with its context. The antigen remains undetermined. Sequenced by immunoSEQ multiplex PCR; TCRdb stores in-frame clones only, minus some. The sample yields 380,000 or so clones, about 88% seen once. This sample stems from a study of Ad26.COV2.S vaccination and SARS-CoV-2 variants. Study-wide context: Donor joined the COV1001 Ad26.COV2.S trial arm. Once or twice, 56 days apart, Ad26.COV2.S was delivered intramuscularly.

The treatment: some 19 received Ad26.COV2.S at low or high dose, single or two shots; about 5 received placebo; per-sample allocation not given. Each sample was drawn 63 days after the first injection (of vaccine or placebo). The V and J ends lost 0 bases and 6 bases respectively, with 16 bases between them. Germline V gene lookup returns CDR1 SGDLS and CDR2 YYNGEE. CDR3 length: 17 residues. Regarding the study as a whole: Breadth, reportedly substantial, characterized the spike-specific CD8+ and CD4+ T cell responses after vaccination. Participants in the vaccine arm had higher spike-specific TCR breadth; placebo recipients had lower.

The clonotype comes from a person between 18 and 65 years old who received the Ad26.COV2.S COVID-19 vaccine or a placebo. The input for sequencing was peripheral blood, taken in a trial of Ad26.COV2.S vaccine versus placebo. The J gene is TRBJ1-6, the V gene TRBV9, with D unclear. The CDR3 DNA reads TGTGCCAGCAGCGTAGCGGGAGAGGATTATGGTAATTCACCCCTCCACTTT. As protein: CASSVAGEDYGNSPLHF.